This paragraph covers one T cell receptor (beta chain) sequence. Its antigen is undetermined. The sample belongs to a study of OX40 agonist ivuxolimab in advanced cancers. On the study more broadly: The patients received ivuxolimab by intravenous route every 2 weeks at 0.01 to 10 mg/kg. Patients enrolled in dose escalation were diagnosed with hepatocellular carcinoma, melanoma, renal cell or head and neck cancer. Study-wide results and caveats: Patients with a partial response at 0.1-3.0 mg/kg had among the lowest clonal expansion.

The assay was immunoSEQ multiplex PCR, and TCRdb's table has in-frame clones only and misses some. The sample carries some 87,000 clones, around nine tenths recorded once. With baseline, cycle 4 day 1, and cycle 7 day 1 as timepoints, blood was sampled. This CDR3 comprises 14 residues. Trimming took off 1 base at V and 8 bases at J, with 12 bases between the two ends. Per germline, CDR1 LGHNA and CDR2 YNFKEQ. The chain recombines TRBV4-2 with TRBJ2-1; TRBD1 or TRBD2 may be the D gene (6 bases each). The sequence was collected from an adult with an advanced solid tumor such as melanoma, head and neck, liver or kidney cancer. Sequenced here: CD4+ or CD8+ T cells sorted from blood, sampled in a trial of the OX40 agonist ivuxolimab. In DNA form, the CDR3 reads TGTGCCAGCAGCCAAGTTGGGGGGCTCGATGAGCAGTTCTTC. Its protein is CASSQVGGLDEQFF.